This T cell receptor beta chain derives from a study of cytomegalovirus exposure and HLA in healthy donors. The V segment lost 1 base and the J segment 4 bases; nucleotides outside the gene matches: 1. The CDR3 has 14 residues. Germline CDR1 LGHNA, CDR2 YSLEER. It was with 60 Vbeta and 13 Jbeta primers that the PCR ran. The repertoire was sequenced with immunoSEQ multiplex PCR; TCRdb's copy has only in-frame clones and lacks some. The table shows more than 70,000 clones, with over 60% occurring only once. The chain couples TRBV4-3 to TRBJ1-3, with 7 bases that match TRBD1. Sequencing used PBMCs. The receptor was derived from a man aged 30 to 45 in good health and CMV-seropositive. The CDR3 loop is CASSQGTGGNTIYF. The CDR3, as DNA: TGCGCCAGCAGCCAAGGGACAGGAGGAAACACCATATATTTT.